The source of this T cell receptor beta chain is a study of blood T cell repertoires in COVID-19. Participants came from around 25 US areas, aged roughly 18 to 89 years. With 2 bases removed from V and 2 bases from J, the gap between germline ends came to 9 bases. From germline, CDR1 is SGHRS and CDR2 YFSETQ. This CDR3 contains 14 residues. Assay used: immunoSEQ multiplex PCR; TCRdb lists only in-frame clones, some missing. The table lists a few hundred thousand clones, roughly 90% of them singletons. The sample was PBMCs or T cells enriched from blood (not recorded which). The clonotype was recovered from a man between 18 and 35 years old with acute COVID-19. J is TRBJ2-3 and V is TRBV5-1; TRBD1 is a possible D gene (6 bases). DNA of the CDR3: TGCGCCAGCAGCTTAGGGGACACCACAGATACGCAGTATTTT. Its translation: CASSLGDTTDTQYF.